The TCR beta chain under discussion was sequenced for a study of T cell responses to AZD1222 COVID-19 vaccine. Study findings and constraints: Clonal diversity was possibly underestimated; the donors were predominantly white British and more often female. Across the whole spike, CD4 TCRs peaked at regions 160-218 and 743-854. Reports indicate that nearly half of spike-specific TCRs are directed at unmutated variant regions.

The CDR3 has 16 residues. With 5 bases removed from V and 0 bases from J, the gap between germline ends came to 17 bases. Germline V CDR1 and CDR2: MDHEN, SYDVKM. Concerning this clone: What it binds is not known.

Repertoires were generated with immunoSEQ multiplex PCR, while TCRdb's copy carries only in-frame clones and drops some. The data contain 95,000 to 150,000 clones, 75% to 90% of them seen just once; the ten biggest clones take up about 3%. The origin of this receptor is an adult in good health. Here the sequenced sample was peripheral blood, taken on day 0 of AZD1222 vaccination. The rearrangement links TRBV28 to TRBJ2-7; perhaps TRBD1 as D (6 bases). CDR3 loop: CASSGQQIGLSYEQYF. As DNA, the CDR3 is TGTGCCAGCAGTGGACAGCAAATAGGGCTCTCCTACGAGCAGTACTTC.